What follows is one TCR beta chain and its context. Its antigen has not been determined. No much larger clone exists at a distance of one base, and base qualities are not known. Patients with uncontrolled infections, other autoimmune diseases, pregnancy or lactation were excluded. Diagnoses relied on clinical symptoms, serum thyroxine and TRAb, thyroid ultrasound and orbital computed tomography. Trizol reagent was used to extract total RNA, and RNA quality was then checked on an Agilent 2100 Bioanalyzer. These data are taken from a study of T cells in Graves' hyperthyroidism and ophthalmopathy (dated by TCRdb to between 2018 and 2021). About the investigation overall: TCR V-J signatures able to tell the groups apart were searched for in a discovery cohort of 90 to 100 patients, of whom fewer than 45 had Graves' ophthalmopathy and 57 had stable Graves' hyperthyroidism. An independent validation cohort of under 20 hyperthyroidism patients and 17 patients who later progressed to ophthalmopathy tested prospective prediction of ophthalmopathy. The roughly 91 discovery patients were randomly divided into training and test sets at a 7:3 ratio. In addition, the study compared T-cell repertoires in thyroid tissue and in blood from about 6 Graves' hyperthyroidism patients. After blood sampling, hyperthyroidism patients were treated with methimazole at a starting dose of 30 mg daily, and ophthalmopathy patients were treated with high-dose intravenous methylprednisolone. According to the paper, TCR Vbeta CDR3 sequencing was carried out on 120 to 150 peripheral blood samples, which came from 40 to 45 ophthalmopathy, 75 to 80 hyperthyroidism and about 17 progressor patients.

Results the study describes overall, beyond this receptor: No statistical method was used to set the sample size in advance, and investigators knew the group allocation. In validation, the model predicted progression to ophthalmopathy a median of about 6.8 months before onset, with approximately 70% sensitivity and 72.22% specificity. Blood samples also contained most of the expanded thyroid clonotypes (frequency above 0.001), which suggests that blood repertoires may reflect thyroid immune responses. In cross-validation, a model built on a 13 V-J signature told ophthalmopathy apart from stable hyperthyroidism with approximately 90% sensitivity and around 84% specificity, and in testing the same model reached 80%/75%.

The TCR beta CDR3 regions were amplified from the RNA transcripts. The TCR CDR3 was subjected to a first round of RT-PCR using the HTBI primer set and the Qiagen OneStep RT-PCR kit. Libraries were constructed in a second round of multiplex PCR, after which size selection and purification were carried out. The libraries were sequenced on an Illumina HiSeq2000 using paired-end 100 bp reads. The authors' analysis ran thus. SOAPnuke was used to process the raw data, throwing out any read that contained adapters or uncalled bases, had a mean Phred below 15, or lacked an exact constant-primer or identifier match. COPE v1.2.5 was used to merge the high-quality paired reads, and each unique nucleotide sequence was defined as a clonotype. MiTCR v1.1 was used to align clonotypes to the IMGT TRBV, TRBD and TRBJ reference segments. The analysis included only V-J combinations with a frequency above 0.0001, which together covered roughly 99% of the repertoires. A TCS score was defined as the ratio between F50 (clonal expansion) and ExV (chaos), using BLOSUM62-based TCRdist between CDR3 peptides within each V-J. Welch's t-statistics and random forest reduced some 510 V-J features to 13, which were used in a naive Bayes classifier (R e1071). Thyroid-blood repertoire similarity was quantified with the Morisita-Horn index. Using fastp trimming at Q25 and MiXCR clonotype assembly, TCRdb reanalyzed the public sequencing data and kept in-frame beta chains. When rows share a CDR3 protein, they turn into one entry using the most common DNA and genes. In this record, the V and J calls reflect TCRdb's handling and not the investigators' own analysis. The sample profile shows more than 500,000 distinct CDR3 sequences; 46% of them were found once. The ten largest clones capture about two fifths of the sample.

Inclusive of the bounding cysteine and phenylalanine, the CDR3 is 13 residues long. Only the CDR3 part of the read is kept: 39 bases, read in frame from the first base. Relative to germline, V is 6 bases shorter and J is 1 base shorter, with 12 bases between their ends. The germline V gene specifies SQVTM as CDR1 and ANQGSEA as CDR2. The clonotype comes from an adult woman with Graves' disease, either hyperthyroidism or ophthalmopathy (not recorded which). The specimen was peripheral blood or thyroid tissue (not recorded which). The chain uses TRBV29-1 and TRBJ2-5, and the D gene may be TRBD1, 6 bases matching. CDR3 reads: CSVAGTTQETQYF. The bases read TGCAGCGTCGCCGGGACAACCCAAGAGACCCAGTACTTC.